This TCR beta chain was sequenced in a study of T cells after yellow fever vaccination. V lost 2 bases to trimming and J lost 4 bases; unmatched junction nucleotides: 1. CDR1 is MNHEY, CDR2 SVGAGI, per germline. There are 14 residues in the CDR3. Template switching with 5'RACE generated the TCR cDNA and added a universal primer site and UMIs. MiXCR, run by TCRdb on the 5' RACE reads, gives a single entry per CDR3 protein. The table lists 620,000 or so distinct CDR3 sequences, approximately 16% of them singletons. The receptor's source is a man in his late teens or twenties who received the YFV17D yellow fever vaccine. The chain joins TRBV6-5 to TRBJ2-2; 7 nucleotides align to TRBD1. Sequencing used PBMCs, obtained less than 6 days after the first yellow fever vaccination. The CDR3 DNA is TGTGCCAGCAGTTACAACAGGGGCACCGGGGAGCTGTTTTTT. Amino acids: CASSYNRGTGELFF.